The source of this T cell receptor (beta chain) is a study of blood T cell repertoires in COVID-19. Across the study: COVID-19 samples, acute and convalescent, were from the United States, Italy and Spain.

The germline CDR1 and CDR2 sequences are MNHNY and SVGAGI (reference sequence). This CDR3 has 15 residues. The V and J ends lost 4 bases and 1 base, in that order; junction bases with no gene match: 6. In the authors' workflow: The assay estimated nucleated cells by amplifying reference gene primers. Clones were read by immunoSEQ multiplex PCR, and TCRdb kept only the in-frame ones, dropping some. D and trimming were read from the DNA, whereas the V and J calls and clone size are those reported in that table. The sample includes under 250,000 clones, approximately 82% of them seen just once. V gene TRBV6-6 combines with J gene TRBJ1-1, with 7 bases fitting TRBD1. This TCR derives from a woman between 70 and 85 years old with active or convalescent COVID-19. Sequencing input: peripheral blood. The CDR3 is CASSLEQGPNTEAFF. The CDR3 DNA follows: TGTGCCAGCAGTTTGGAACAGGGGCCGAACACTGAAGCTTTCTTT.